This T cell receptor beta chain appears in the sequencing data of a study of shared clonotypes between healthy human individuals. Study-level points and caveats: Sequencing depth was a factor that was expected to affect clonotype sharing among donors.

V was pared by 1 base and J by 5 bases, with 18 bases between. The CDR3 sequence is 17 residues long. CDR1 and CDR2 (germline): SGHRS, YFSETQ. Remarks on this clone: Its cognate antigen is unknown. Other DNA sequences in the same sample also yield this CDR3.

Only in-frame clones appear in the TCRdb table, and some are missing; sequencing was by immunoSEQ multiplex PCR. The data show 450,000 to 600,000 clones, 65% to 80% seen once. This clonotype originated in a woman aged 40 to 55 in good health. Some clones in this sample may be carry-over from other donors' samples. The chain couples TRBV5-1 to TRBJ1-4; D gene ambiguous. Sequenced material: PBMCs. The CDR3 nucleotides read TGCGCCAGCAGCTTGACGGGCCAGGTCTCAGCCAATGAAAAACTGTTTTTT. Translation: CASSLTGQVSANEKLFF.